Shown below are 9 T cell receptor beta chains from a single sample sequenced in a study of T cell clonality in common variable immunodeficiency. Study results and caveats: In common variable immunodeficiency, TCR beta chains reportedly carried fewer deletions and N-nucleotide insertions.

Measured with immunoSEQ multiplex PCR; TCRdb has only the in-frame clones, and not every one. Observed are 25,000 to 35,000 clones, no singletons, with the top ten taking less than 35%. These receptors' antigens are unknown. Sequenced sample: peripheral blood mononuclear cells. The receptor source for this set is a human donor with common variable immunodeficiency.

This clone was counted ten times or more. The read ends 3 residues shy of where the CDR3 ends; the end is completed using the germline J gene. This sequence joins TRBV7-1 and TRBJ2-1, with 9 bases lining up with TRBD2. TRBV7-1 has ORF status, its function being uncertain. Unmatched junction bases numbered 15, after V lost 3 bases and J lost 0 bases. The length of the CDR3 is 20 residues. The CDR3 loop reads CASSSPSSTRGGLSYNEQFF. Partial CDR3 DNA: TGTGCCAGCAGCTCCCCTTCATCTACGCGGGGGGGCCTCTCCTACAATGAG.

This clone was found many times. The read halts 3 residues ahead of the CDR3 end, with the missing end drawn from the germline J gene. The rearrangement links TRBV5-1 to TRBJ1-1, with 7 bases identical to TRBD1. The V and J ends lost 3 bases and 2 bases, in that order; junction bases with no gene match: 10. Per germline, CDR1 SGHRS and CDR2 YFSETQ. The CDR3 length is 16 residues. The DNA read from the CDR3 is TGCGCCAGCAGCTCCGATCCCGGGACAGCAAACACTGAA. Protein sequence: CASSSDPGTANTE. Given in full, the CDR3 is CASSSDPGTANTEAFF.

This clone was observed at least ten times. The read stops 3 residues short of the end of the CDR3; the missing end is completed from the germline J gene. This sequence joins TRBV18 and TRBJ2-7; 9 bases are shared with TRBD1. The CDR3 is 14 amino acids. Losses at the gene ends were 4 bases for V and 6 bases for J; bases not matched to a gene: 7. Germline V CDR1 and CDR2: KGHSH, LQKENI. The CDR3 protein is CASSRPGQGAEQYF. The part of the CDR3 DNA that was read is TGTGCCAGCTCACGGCCGGGACAGGGAGCCGAG.

This clone was observed a handful of times. The CDR3 extends 3 residues past the end of the read, so its final part is completed from the germline J gene. The chain carries TRBV7-8 and TRBJ1-5; 8 nucleotides agree with TRBD1. The CDR3 contains 16 residues. The V and J ends lost 5 bases and 4 bases, in that order; junction bases with no gene match: 10. The germline gives CDR1 SGHVS, CDR2 FQNEAQ. The CDR3 is CASSRPGQGRNQPQHF. The sequenced part of the CDR3 DNA is TGTGCCAGCAGCCGCCCCGGACAGGGCCGAAATCAGCCC.

Worth noting for this clone: Coverage ceases 3 residues before the CDR3 finishes, and the germline J gene fills in the end. This chain uses TRBV7-2 with TRBJ2-3, with 9 positions matching TRBD2. The germline V gene has CDR1 SGHTA and CDR2 FQGNSA. Trimming cost V 2 bases and J 4 bases; bases outside gene matches: 4. CDR3 length equals 15 residues. The DNA read from the CDR3 is TGTGCCAGCAGCTTACTAGCGGGGACCCCAGATACG. Translating gives CASSLLAGTPDT. The CDR3 in full is CASSLLAGTPDTQYF.

This clone was seen only a few times. The read ends 3 residues shy of where the CDR3 ends; the end is completed using the germline J gene. V gene TRBV19 combines with J gene TRBJ1-4, with D perhaps TRBD1 (6 bases). Between the trimmed V and J ends, which lost 8 bases and 1 base, there was a span of 14 bases. There are 15 residues in the CDR3. Germline-derived CDR1 and CDR2 are LNHDA and SQIVND (reference sequence). CDR3 residues: CASCPRGGTNEKLFF. CDR3 bases read: TGTGCCAGTTGCCCGCGAGGGGGAACTAATGAAAAA.

This clone was detected many times. The observed sequence ends 3 residues before the CDR3 terminus, with the missing tail filled in from the germline J gene. The chain links TRBV6-2 or TRBV6-3 to TRBJ1-1, with 7 bases aligning to TRBD1. V dropped 0 bases and J dropped 0; count of bases not matched to a gene: 4. The CDR3 is made up of 16 amino acids. Germline loops: CDR1 MNHEY, CDR2 SVGEGT. The CDR3 sequence: CASSYSTGTVNTEAFF. The CDR3 DNA, read in part, is TGTGCCAGCAGTTACTCAACCGGGACAGTGAACACTGAA.

Turning to this clone: The read comes to an end 3 residues before the CDR3 does, leaving the germline J gene to fill in the end. The chain is built from TRBV6-2 or TRBV6-3 and TRBJ1-6; D is unresolved. The CDR3 runs 16 residues. Germline V gene sequence: CDR1 MNHEY, CDR2 SVGEGT. V was trimmed by 2 bases and J by 7 bases, leaving 15 bases between them. The part of the CDR3 DNA that was read is TGTGCCAGCAGTTACGTCCGATTAGAACCAAATTCACCC. Protein: CASSYVRLEPNSP. The CDR3 as a whole reads CASSYVRLEPNSPLHF.

Of note for this clone: Sequencing ends 3 residues short of the CDR3 end; the germline J gene provides the rest. V gene TRBV6-2 or TRBV6-3 combines with J gene TRBJ1-2; possibly TRBD1 for D (5 bases). CDR1 is MNHEY, CDR2 SVGEGT, per germline. V lost 10 bases and J lost 7, with 19 bases in between. This CDR3 has 13 residues. The covered CDR3 bases are TGTGCCACTGCCATGGGGGGACCCCGTGGC. This translates into CATAMGGPRG. The CDR3, in full, reads CATAMGGPRGYTF.